This T cell receptor (beta chain) is drawn from a study of blood T cell repertoires in COVID-19. Germline values: CDR1 SNHLY, CDR2 FYNNEI. This CDR3 has 14 amino acids. Study processing details: Cell counts per sample came from amplifying reference gene primers. Sequencing was performed with immunoSEQ multiplex PCR; in TCRdb, only in-frame clones are kept and a portion is missing. The V and J calls and clone size come from that table; D and trimming were worked out from the DNA. The sample contains roughly 500,000 clones, approximately 87% of which appear only once. The gene calls are TRBV2 and TRBJ2-7, with TRBD2 identical over 8 bases. This receptor was identified in a woman aged 40 to 55 who had recovered from COVID-19. Sequenced: PBMCs or T cells enriched from blood (not recorded which). The CDR3 reads CAISLNSGDYEQYF. In DNA form, the CDR3 reads TGTGCAATAAGCCTTAATAGCGGGGACTACGAGCAGTACTTC.